The 7 T cell receptor beta chains listed next were all sequenced from one sample in a study of tumor-infiltrating lymphocytes in primary liver carcinoma. For each extraction, RNA and DNA were obtained together from about 19-30 mg of unsorted bulk tissue. TCR beta cDNA came from 400 to 500 ng total RNA, primed with a constant-region primer. Investigators got TCR beta libraries out of three nested multiplex PCR rounds, done with slightly modified ARM-PCR. Researchers ran the first two PCR rounds for approximately 10 cycles each with TRBV1-TRBV30 forward primers and a C-beta reverse primer. TCRdb re-called the multiplex PCR reads with MiXCR, one entry per CDR3 protein. The table has more than 50,000 distinct CDR3 sequences, 70% to 85% seen once. Sequencing used liver tumor tissue from sampling region 2. Subset reported: tumor region T2, inferior pole. The receptor source for this set is a man aged 40-55 years with primary liver carcinoma and hepatitis B virus infection.

As for this clonotype: This could be a read error, since a much larger clone is one nucleotide away. The chain employs TRBV20-1 and TRBJ2-1, with TRBD2 matching over 12 bases. The CDR3 is 15 residues long. The germline V gene encodes CDR1 DFQATT and CDR2 SNEGSKA (reference sequence). CDR3 nucleotide sequence: TGCAATGCGGCCGGGACTAGCGGGTACTACAATGAGCAGTTCTTC. It codes for CNAAGTSGYYNEQFF.

This clonotype was seen once. V and J are TRBV25-1 and TRBJ2-5, with a tentative D call TRBD1 (6 bases). Germline assignment: CDR1 MGHDK and CDR2 SYGVNS. Trimming left V 7 bases short and J 11 bases short, with 20 bases between. The CDR3 has 13 amino acids. In nucleotides, the CDR3 is TGTGCCAGCAATGATTACGGCTTGGGGACACAGTACTTC. This codes for CASNDYGLGTQYF.

Comments on this clonotype: The junction does not match germline at one end; this may be a read error. The CDR3 region is CAGSRRTGRALGTQYF. For the CDR3, the DNA is TGTGCCGGCAGTCGGAGGACAGGGAGAGCCTTAGGTACGCAGTATTTT. V and J are TRBV5-6 and TRBJ2-3; TRBD1 agrees at 8 bases. The CDR3 has 16 residues. Germline V gene lookup returns CDR1 SGHDT and CDR2 YYEEEE.

The rearrangement joins TRBV7-8 to TRBJ2-1; possible D gene TRBD2, 6 bases. The CDR3 length is 13 residues. CDR1 and CDR2 (germline): SGHVS, FQNEAQ. Trimming stripped 8 bases from V and 8 bases from J, with 16 bases between. In DNA, the CDR3 is TGTGCCAGCGTGGGACTGGGCAATGATGAGCAGTTCTTC. It is translated as CASVGLGNDEQFF.

The chain recombines TRBV9 with TRBJ2-5; the D gene is possibly TRBD1 (6 bases). Trimming removed 3 bases at V and 4 bases at J, with 16 bases between. Germline assignment: CDR1 SGDLS and CDR2 YYNGEE. The CDR3 runs to 15 residues. CDR3 DNA: TGTGCCAGCAGCGCTTTAGGACAGAAAGGAGAGACCCAGTACTTC. Its translation: CASSALGQKGETQYF.

To note about this clonotype: One junction end does not reproduce the germline sequence, and a read error may be involved. This chain uses TRBV4-2 with TRBJ2-7; TRBD2 aligns across 8 bases. This CDR3 region has 15 residues. Germline V gives CDR1 LGHNA, CDR2 YNFKEQ. CDR3 loop: CASSQDSGARYEQYF. The CDR3 DNA follows: TGTGCCAGCAGCCAAGATAGCGGGGCCCGGTACGAACAGTACTTC.

In its sample, this clonotype ranks as medium-sized. V and J are TRBV29-1 and TRBJ2-3; the D is unclear. V dropped 7 bases and J dropped 2 bases, with 22 bases sitting between them. The CDR3 runs to 16 residues. Germline V gene sequence: CDR1 SQVTM, CDR2 ANQGSEA. Here the CDR3 reads CSASPLSAESTDTQYF. The DNA of the CDR3 is TGCAGCGCCAGCCCGCTATCGGCTGAATCCACAGATACGCAGTATTTT.